A selection of T cell receptor beta chains follows, all from one sample in a study of T cells in localized non-small cell lung cancer. Some clones are missing from TCRdb's copy, which holds only in-frame ones; the method was immunoSEQ multiplex PCR. The sample consists of around 96,000 clones, more than 75% of them appearing once. Sample: PBMCs, taken before any cancer treatment. The source of these receptors is a woman aged 40-69 years with stage II squamous cell lung carcinoma. Each CDR3 is given with its conserved first and last residue. Each record gives: J gene, V gene, clone size, D gene, CDR3 protein, CDR3 DNA. A D gene is named only where the DNA matches it firmly. Only some rows state a clone size, as once, few, many or a class for expanded clones.

TRBJ1-1 | TRBV9 | . | . | CASSVELSTEAFF | TGTGCCAGCAGCGTAGAGCTTAGTACTGAAGCTTTCTTT
TRBJ2-7 | TRBV6-6 | once | . | CASSLSTGEQYF | TGTGCCAGCAGTCTATCTACGGGGGAGCAGTACTTC
TRBJ2-7 | TRBV18 | . | . | CASSPRAAGTSSGEQYF | TGTGCCAGCTCACCACGAGCTGCCGGGACTTCGAGCGGCGAGCAGTACTTC
TRBJ1-2 | TRBV5-1 | . | . | CASSRDTAYGYTF | TGCGCCAGCAGCCGGGACACCGCCTATGGCTACACCTTC
TRBJ2-3 | TRBV4-1 | . | TRBD2 | CASSPLGAGAADTQYF | TGCGCCAGCAGCCCGCTCGGAGCGGGAGCCGCAGATACGCAGTATTTT
TRBJ2-3 | TRBV5-1 | once | TRBD2 | CASRERLAGGTSTDTQYF | TGCGCCAGCAGGGAAAGACTAGCGGGGGGAACTAGCACAGATACGCAGTATTTT
TRBJ2-3 | TRBV19 | . | TRBD2 | CASSSRTSGVGTQYF | TGTGCCAGTAGTTCCCGGACTAGCGGGGTTGGCACGCAGTATTTT
TRBJ1-1 | TRBV28 | . | . | CASSSTGPNTEAFF | TGTGCCAGCAGCAGTACAGGACCGAACACTGAAGCTTTCTTT
TRBJ2-5 | TRBV18 | . | . | CASSPSGASTQYF | TGTGCCAGCTCACCATCGGGGGCATCGACCCAGTACTTC
TRBJ2-7 | TRBV14 | . | . | CASTRSGPREQYF | TGTGCCAGCACTCGATCCGGGCCGCGCGAGCAGTACTTC
TRBJ2-3 | TRBV18 | . | . | CASSSQGSDTQYF | TGTGCCAGCTCATCCCAGGGGTCAGATACGCAGTATTTT
TRBJ1-1 | TRBV6-5 | . | TRBD1 | CASSWGGKGAGEAFF | TGTGCCAGCAGCTGGGGTGGGAAGGGGGCGGGTGAAGCTTTCTTT
TRBJ2-3 | TRBV18 | . | TRBD2 | CASSGRSGIDTQYF | TGTGCCAGCTCAGGACGGAGCGGGATCGATACGCAGTATTTT
TRBJ1-4 | TRBV18 | . | . | CASSLSTGPTSGTNEKLFF | TGTGCCAGCTCACTTTCGACAGGTCCGACTTCTGGAACTAATGAAAAACTGTTTTTT
TRBJ2-7 | TRBV19 | . | . | CASRRRGEVSYEQYF | TGTGCCAGTAGGCGCAGGGGGGAGGTATCCTACGAGCAGTACTTC
TRBJ2-7 | TRBV9 | . | TRBD1 | CASSLSTGGDDEQYF | TGTGCCAGCAGCTTATCGACAGGGGGCGACGACGAGCAGTACTTC
TRBJ1-5 | TRBV7-7 | . | . | CASSYRRDTVSNQPQHF | TGTGCCAGCAGCTACCGACGGGACACAGTTAGCAATCAGCCCCAGCATTTT
TRBJ1-2 | TRBV15 | few | . | CATSPRQTGYGYTF | TGTGCCACCAGCCCCAGACAGACGGGGTATGGCTACACCTTC
TRBJ1-1 | TRBV7-9 | . | . | CASSSTWGNTEAFF | TGTGCCAGCAGCTCTACATGGGGGAACACTGAAGCTTTCTTT
TRBJ2-2 | TRBV5-1 | . | . | CASMGNTGELFF | TGCGCCAGCATGGGGAACACCGGGGAGCTGTTTTTT
TRBJ1-5 | TRBV29-1 | . | . | CSVGQGSNQPQHF | TGCAGCGTTGGGCAGGGGAGCAATCAGCCCCAGCATTTT
TRBJ2-1 | TRBV19 | . | TRBD2 | CASSPLAPGNEQFF | TGTGCCAGTAGTCCACTAGCGCCGGGGAATGAGCAGTTCTTC
TRBJ2-3 | TRBV12-5 | . | . | CASGLFPLTDTQYF | TGTGCTAGTGGTCTCTTTCCCCTCACAGATACGCAGTATTTT
TRBJ2-1 | TRBV5-4 | . | . | CASGGRGPYNEQFF | TGTGCCAGCGGTGGACGGGGTCCCTACAATGAGCAGTTCTTC
TRBJ2-5 | TRBV7-6 | once | . | CASSLEQETQYF | TGTGCCAGCAGCTTAGAGCAAGAGACCCAGTACTTC
TRBJ2-2 | TRBV5-1 | . | TRBD2 | CASSLETSIGELFF | TGCGCCAGCAGCTTGGAGACTAGCATCGGGGAGCTGTTTTTT
TRBJ1-1 | TRBV6-5 | . | . | CASSYSPGLGTEAFF | TGTGCCAGCAGTTACTCCCCGGGGTTGGGCACTGAAGCTTTCTTT
TRBJ1-5 | TRBV19 | . | . | CASSYLDQPQHF | TGTGCCAGTTCCTACTTAGATCAGCCCCAGCATTTT
TRBJ2-3 | TRBV27 | . | TRBD2 | CASSPGLAGRTVADTQYF | TGTGCCAGCAGTCCCGGACTAGCGGGGAGGACGGTCGCAGATACGCAGTATTTT
TRBJ2-7 | TRBV27 | . | TRBD1 | CASSIHRDSYEQYF | TGTGCCAGCAGTATCCACCGGGACAGCTACGAGCAGTACTTC
TRBJ1-3 | TRBV6-1 | . | . | CASSGGVTSGNTIYF | TGTGCCAGCAGTGGGGGTGTTACCTCTGGAAACACCATATATTTT
TRBJ1-4 | TRBV19 | . | . | CASSIEGGKRKLFF | TGTGCCAGTAGTATCGAAGGCGGGAAACGGAAACTGTTTTTT
TRBJ1-2 | TRBV9 | once | . | CASSVEAGRGYGYTF | TGTGCCAGCAGCGTAGAGGCAGGGAGGGGCTATGGCTACACCTTC
TRBJ1-5 | TRBV19 | . | . | CASSKRGGYSNQPQHF | TGTGCCAGTAGTAAACGGGGGGGTTATAGCAATCAGCCCCAGCATTTT
TRBJ2-5 | TRBV10-3 | . | . | CAISPTGLGETQYF | TGTGCCATCAGTCCCACAGGGCTTGGGGAGACCCAGTACTTC
TRBJ2-7 | TRBV6-5 | . | . | CASSPGQGKVYEQYF | TGTGCCAGCAGCCCCGGCCAGGGGAAGGTCTACGAGCAGTACTTC
TRBJ2-1 | TRBV5-1 | . | . | CASSLGSGSYNEQFF | TGCGCCAGCAGCCTCGGAAGCGGTTCCTACAATGAGCAGTTCTTC
TRBJ2-1 | TRBV5-4 | . | . | CASSLDGRRSNEQFF | TGTGCCAGCAGCTTGGACGGGAGAAGGTCGAATGAGCAGTTCTTC
TRBJ1-6 | TRBV5-1 | once | . | CASSLAGPRDSPLHF | TGCGCCAGCAGCTTGGCCGGGCCGAGGGATTCACCCCTCCACTTT
TRBJ2-1 | TRBV18 | . | TRBD2 | CASSPWTSGSYNEQFF | TGTGCCAGCTCCCCTTGGACTAGCGGCTCCTACAATGAGCAGTTCTTC
TRBJ1-2 | TRBV28 | once | . | CASSLPDLNYGYTF | TGTGCCAGCAGTCTCCCCGACCTTAACTATGGCTACACCTTC
TRBJ2-5 | TRBV15 | . | . | CATSRYPGGGGETQYF | TGTGCCACCAGCAGATACCCGGGTGGAGGGGGAGAGACCCAGTACTTC
TRBJ1-1 | TRBV28 | . | . | CASRGSGYSEAFF | TGTGCCAGCAGAGGGTCCGGCTACAGTGAAGCTTTCTTT
TRBJ2-5 | TRBV6-1 | . | TRBD1 | CASSERQGIDRETQYF | TGTGCCAGCAGTGAACGACAGGGCATAGATAGGGAGACCCAGTACTTC
TRBJ1-1 | TRBV7-9 | . | . | CASSSASTEAFF | TGTGCCAGCAGCTCCGCAAGCACTGAAGCTTTCTTT
TRBJ2-1 | TRBV29-1 | . | . | CSATLDALNEQFF | TGCAGCGCCACACTAGATGCTCTCAATGAGCAGTTCTTC
TRBJ1-4 | TRBV27 | . | TRBD1 | CASRNLGTGRKTNEKLFF | TGTGCCAGCAGAAATCTCGGGACAGGTCGGAAAACTAATGAAAAACTGTTTTTT
TRBJ2-2 | TRBV5-4 | . | . | CASSSRGAANTGELFF | TGTGCCAGCAGCTCCAGGGGGGCCGCGAACACCGGGGAGCTGTTTTTT
TRBJ2-4 | TRBV5-8 | . | . | CASSLEVIAKNIQYF | TGTGCCAGCAGCTTGGAGGTCATAGCCAAAAACATTCAGTACTTC
TRBJ2-3 | TRBV11-2 | . | . | CASTHVGTQYF | TGTGCCAGCACCCACGTAGGAACGCAGTATTTT
TRBJ1-1 | TRBV5-6 | . | . | CASSLVGRENTEAFF | TGTGCCAGCAGCTTGGTGGGTCGTGAGAACACTGAAGCTTTCTTT
TRBJ2-2 | TRBV6-4 | . | TRBD2 | CASSRTSGGVNTGELFF | TGTGCCAGCAGTCGGACTAGCGGGGGGGTTAACACCGGGGAGCTGTTTTTT
TRBJ2-3 | TRBV10-2 | few | . | CASSPSQRDTQYF | TGCGCCAGCAGTCCGAGCCAGCGAGATACGCAGTATTTT